This T cell receptor beta chain was obtained from a study of blood T cells in healthy people across ages. A sample-barcoded 5' primer and a J-beta primer mix were used in a second PCR of roughly 7 to 11 cycles. Each CDR3 protein is one row after TCRdb ran MiXCR on the 5' RACE reads. Among about 1.1 million distinct CDR3 sequences listed, less than 45% were seen once. V was pared by 0 bases and J by 11 bases, with 7 bases of the junction left unmatched. CDR1 GTSNPN and CDR2 SVGIG come from the germline V gene (reference sequence). The CDR3 sequence is 13 residues long. Sequencing used blood. The rearrangement links TRBV30 to TRBJ1-5; 7 bases agree with TRBD1. The receptor comes from a man aged 18 to 29 in good health. The CDR3 protein is CAWSVEGRGTQHF. The CDR3, as DNA: TGTGCCTGGAGTGTAGAGGGCAGGGGGACCCAGCATTTT.